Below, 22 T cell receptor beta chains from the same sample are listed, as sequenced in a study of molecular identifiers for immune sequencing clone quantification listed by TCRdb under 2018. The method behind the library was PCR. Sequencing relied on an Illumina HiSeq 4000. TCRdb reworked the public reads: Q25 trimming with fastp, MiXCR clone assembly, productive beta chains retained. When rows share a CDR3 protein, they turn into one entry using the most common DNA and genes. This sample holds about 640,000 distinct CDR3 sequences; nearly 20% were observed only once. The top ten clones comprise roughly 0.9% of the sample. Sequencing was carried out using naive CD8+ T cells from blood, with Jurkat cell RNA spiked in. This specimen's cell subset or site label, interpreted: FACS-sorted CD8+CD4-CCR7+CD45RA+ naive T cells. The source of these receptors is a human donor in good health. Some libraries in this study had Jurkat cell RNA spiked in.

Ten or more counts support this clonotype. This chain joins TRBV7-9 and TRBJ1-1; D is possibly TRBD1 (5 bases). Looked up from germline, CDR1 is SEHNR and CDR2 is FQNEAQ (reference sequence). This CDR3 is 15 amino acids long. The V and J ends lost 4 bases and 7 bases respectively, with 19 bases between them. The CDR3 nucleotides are TGTGCCAGCAGCTCCTCGTCGGGGGGTACTCTTGAAGCTTTCTTT. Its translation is CASSSSSGGTLEAFF.

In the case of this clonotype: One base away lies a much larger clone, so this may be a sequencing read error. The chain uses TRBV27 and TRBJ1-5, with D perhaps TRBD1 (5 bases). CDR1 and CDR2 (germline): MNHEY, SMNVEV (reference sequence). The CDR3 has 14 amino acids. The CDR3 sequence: CASSFQGFNQPRHF. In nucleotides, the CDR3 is TGTGCCAGCAGTTTTCAGGGCTTCAATCAGCCCCGGCATTTT.

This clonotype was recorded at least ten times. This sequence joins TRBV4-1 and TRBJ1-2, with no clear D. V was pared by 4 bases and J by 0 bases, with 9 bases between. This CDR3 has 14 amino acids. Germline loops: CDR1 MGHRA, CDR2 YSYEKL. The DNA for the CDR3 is TGCGCCAGCAGCCCTTTCCGAGCTAACTATGGCTACACCTTC. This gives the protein CASSPFRANYGYTF.

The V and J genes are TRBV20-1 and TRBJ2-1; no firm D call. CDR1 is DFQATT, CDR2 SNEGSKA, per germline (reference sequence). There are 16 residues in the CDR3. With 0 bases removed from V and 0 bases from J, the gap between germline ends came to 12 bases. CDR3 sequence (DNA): TGCAGTGCTAGAGATCTAGAGTGGGGCTCCTACAATGAGCAGTTCTTC. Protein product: CSARDLEWGSYNEQFF.

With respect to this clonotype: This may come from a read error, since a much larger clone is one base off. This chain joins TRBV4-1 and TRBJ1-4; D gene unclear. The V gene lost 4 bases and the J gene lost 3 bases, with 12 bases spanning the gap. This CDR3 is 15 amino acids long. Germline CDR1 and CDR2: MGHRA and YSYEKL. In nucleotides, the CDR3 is TGCGCCAGCAGCCTTCGATCTGCAGCTAATGAAAAACTGTTTTTT. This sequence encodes CASSLRSAANEKLFF.

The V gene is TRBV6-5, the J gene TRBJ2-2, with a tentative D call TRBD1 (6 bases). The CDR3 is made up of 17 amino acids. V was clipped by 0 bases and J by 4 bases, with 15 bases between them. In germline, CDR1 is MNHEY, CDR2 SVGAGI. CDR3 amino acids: CASSYSPPGQLTGELFF. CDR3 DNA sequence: TGTGCCAGCAGTTACTCGCCGCCGGGACAACTCACCGGGGAGCTGTTTTTT.

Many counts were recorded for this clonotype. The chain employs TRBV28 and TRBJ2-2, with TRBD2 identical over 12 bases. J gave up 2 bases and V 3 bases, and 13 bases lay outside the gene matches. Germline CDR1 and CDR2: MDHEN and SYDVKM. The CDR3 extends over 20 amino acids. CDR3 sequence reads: CASSFRTSGRPGENTGELFF. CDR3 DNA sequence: TGTGCCAGCAGTTTTCGTACTAGCGGGAGGCCCGGCGAAAACACCGGGGAGCTGTTTTTT. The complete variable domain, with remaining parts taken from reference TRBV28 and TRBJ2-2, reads DVKVTQSSRYLVKRTGEKVFLECVQDMDHENMFWYRQDPGLGLRLIYFSYDVKMKEKGDIPEGYSVSREKKERFSLILESASTNQTSMYLCASSFRTSGRPGENTGELFFGEGSRLTVL.

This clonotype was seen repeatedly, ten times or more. CDR3 protein: CASSSDSFQETQYF. The CDR3 nucleotides read TGTGCCAGCAGCTCTGACTCGTTTCAAGAGACCCAGTACTTC. V is TRBV9 and J is TRBJ2-5; D is ambiguous. This CDR3 contains 14 residues. V was pared by 4 bases and J by 2 bases, with 12 bases between. Germline V gives CDR1 SGDLS, CDR2 YYNGEE.

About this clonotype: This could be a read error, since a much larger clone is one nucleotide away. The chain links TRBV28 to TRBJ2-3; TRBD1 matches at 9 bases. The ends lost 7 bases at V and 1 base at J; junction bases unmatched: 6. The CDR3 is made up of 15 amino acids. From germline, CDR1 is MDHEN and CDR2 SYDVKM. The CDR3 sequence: CASKGTGSCTDTQYF. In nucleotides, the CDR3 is TGTGCCAGCAAAGGGACAGGGAGTTGCACAGATACGCAGTATTTT.

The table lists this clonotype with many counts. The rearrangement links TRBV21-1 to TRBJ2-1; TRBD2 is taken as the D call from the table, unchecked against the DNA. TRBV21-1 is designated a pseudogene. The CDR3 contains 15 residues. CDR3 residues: CASRLGTDRGHEQFF. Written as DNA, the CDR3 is TGTGCCAGCCGTCTCGGGACTGACCGGGGTCATGAGCAGTTCTTC.

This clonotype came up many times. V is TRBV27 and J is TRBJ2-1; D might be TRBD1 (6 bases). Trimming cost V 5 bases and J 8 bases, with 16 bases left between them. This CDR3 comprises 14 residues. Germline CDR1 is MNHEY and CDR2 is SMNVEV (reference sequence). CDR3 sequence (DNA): TGTGCCAGCAGTGAGAGGGGGATGGGATATGAGCAGTTCTTC. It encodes CASSERGMGYEQFF.

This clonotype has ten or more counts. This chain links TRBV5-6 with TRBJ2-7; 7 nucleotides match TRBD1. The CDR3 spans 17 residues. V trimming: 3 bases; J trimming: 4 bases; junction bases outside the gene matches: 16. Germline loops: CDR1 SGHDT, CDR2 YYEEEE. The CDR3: CASSSPPVGQPAYEQYF. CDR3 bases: TGTGCCAGCAGCTCACCGCCTGTGGGACAGCCGGCTTACGAGCAGTACTTC.

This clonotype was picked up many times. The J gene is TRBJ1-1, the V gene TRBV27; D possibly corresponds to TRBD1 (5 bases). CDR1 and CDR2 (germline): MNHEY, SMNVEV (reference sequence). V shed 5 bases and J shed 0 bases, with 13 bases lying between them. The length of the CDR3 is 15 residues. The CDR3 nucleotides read TGTGCCAGCAGTGCCCGACAGACCATGAACACTGAAGCTTTCTTT. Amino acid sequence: CASSARQTMNTEAFF.

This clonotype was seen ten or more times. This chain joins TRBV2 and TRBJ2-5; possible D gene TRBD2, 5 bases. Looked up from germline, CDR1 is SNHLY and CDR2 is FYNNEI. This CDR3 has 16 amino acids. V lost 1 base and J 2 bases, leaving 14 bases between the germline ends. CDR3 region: CASSEEVARFQETQYF. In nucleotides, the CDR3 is TGTGCCAGCAGTGAAGAGGTAGCGAGATTTCAAGAGACCCAGTACTTC.

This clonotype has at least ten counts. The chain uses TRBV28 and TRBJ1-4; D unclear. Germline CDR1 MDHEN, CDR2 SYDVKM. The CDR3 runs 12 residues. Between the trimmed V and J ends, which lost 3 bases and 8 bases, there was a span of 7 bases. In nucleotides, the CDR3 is TGTGCCAGCAGTTTTGGGTACGAAAAACTGTTTTTT. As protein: CASSFGYEKLFF.

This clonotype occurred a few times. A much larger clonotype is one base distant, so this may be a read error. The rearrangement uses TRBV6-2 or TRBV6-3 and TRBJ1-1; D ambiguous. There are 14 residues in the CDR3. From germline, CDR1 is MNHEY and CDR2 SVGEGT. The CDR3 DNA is TGTGCCAGCAGTTATTCTTCGGTTAACACTGGAGCTTTCTTT. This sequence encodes CASSYSSVNTGAFF.

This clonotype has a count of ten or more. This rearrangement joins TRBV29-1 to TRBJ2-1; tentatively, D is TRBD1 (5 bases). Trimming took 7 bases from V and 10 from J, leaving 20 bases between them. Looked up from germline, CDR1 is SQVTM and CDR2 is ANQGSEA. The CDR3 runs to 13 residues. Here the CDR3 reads CSARGQGLYEQFF. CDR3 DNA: TGCAGCGCCCGCGGTCAGGGTTTATACGAGCAGTTCTTC.

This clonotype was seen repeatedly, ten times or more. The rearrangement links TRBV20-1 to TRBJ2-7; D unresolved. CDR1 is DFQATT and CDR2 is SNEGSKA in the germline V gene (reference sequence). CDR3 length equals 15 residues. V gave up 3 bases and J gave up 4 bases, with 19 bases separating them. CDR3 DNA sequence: TGCAGTGCTAGCCAAGCAAGGTTAACACCGTACGAGCAGTACTTC. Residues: CSASQARLTPYEQYF.

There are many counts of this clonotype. CDR3 protein: CASSQAPQGNQPQHF. The CDR3 DNA reads TGCGCCAGCAGCCAAGCCCCTCAGGGAAATCAGCCCCAGCATTTT. This rearrangement joins TRBV4-1 to TRBJ1-5, with a possible D match to TRBD1 (5 bases). The CDR3 is made up of 15 amino acids. Trimming left V 1 base short and J 4 bases short, with 11 bases between. CDR1 MGHRA and CDR2 YSYEKL come from the germline V gene.

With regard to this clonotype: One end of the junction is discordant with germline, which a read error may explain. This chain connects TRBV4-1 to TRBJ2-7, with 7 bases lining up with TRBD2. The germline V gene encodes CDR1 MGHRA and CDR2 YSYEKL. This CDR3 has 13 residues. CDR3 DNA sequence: TGCGCCTGCAGCTTCGGACTAGGTTACGAGCAGTACTTC. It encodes CACSFGLGYEQYF.

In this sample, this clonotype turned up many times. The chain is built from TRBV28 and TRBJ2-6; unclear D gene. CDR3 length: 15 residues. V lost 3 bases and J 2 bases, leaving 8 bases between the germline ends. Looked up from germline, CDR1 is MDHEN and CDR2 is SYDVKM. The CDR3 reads CASSLTRTGANVLTF. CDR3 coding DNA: TGTGCCAGCAGTTTGACCCGAACTGGGGCCAACGTCCTGACTTTC.

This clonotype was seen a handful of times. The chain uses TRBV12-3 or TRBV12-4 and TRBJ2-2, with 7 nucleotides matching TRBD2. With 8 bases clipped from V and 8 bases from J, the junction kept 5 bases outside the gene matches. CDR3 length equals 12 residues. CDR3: CASFGGGGELFF. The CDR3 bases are TGTGCCAGCTTTGGGGGAGGGGGGGAGCTGTTTTTT.